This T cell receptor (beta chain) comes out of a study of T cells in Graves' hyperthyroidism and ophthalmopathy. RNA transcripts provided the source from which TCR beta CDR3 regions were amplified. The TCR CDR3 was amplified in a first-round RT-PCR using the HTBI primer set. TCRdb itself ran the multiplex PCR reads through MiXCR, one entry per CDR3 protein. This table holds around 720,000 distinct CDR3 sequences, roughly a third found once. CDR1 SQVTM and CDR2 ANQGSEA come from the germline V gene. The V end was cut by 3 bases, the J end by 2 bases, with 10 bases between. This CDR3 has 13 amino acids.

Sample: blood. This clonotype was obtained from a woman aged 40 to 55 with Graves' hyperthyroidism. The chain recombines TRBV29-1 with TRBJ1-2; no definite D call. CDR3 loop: CSVESGLNYGYTF. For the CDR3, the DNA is TGCAGCGTTGAGTCAGGACTGAACTATGGCTACACCTTC.